The clone carrying this T cell receptor (beta chain) was counted a single time. Sequencing was performed with immunoSEQ multiplex PCR; in TCRdb, only in-frame clones are kept and a portion is missing. The table records about 210,000 clones, around 82% of them present only once. The data stem from a study of blood T cell repertoires in COVID-19. The clonotype was recovered from a woman aged 40 to 50 with active or convalescent COVID-19. The sample consisted of peripheral blood.

CDR3 sequence reads: CASSTGQGGYNEQFF. The CDR3, as DNA: TGCGCCAGCAGCACAGGACAGGGGGGATACAATGAGCAGTTCTTC. The rearrangement links TRBV4-1 to TRBJ2-1, with 10 bases lining up with TRBD1. The V and J ends lost 5 bases and 4 bases, in that order; junction bases with no gene match: 5. The CDR3 runs to 15 residues. Germline values: CDR1 MGHRA, CDR2 YSYEKL.